This TCR beta chain originates from a study of pediatric ulcerative colitis. This CDR3 is built from 14 residues. Between the trimmed V and J ends, which lost 6 bases and 1 base, there was a span of 13 bases. Germline values: CDR1 MNHNS, CDR2 SASEGT. Sequencing was performed with immunoSEQ multiplex PCR; in TCRdb, only in-frame clones are kept and a portion is missing. The table includes 30,000 to 40,000 clones, around 80% detected once. Study-wide points: In rectum, acute severe colitis had expanded clones and less diversity. Two rectal clonotypes were found only in ulcerative colitis patients, all of them. Substantially fewer templates came from a couple of patients' blood samples.

During colonoscopy, one to two rectal pinch biopsies were collected. Ulcerative colitis patients received no immunosuppressive medication before the diagnostic colonoscopy. To note about this clone: Its matching antigen is unknown.

This TCR was recovered from a boy younger than 18 with mild ulcerative colitis. The sample comprised gut tissue. The chain joins TRBV6-1 to TRBJ2-7, with D uncertain. The CDR3 DNA sequence: TGTGCCAGCAGGCCCCCTTTTAGGTCCTACGAGCAGTACTTC. Translating it yields CASRPPFRSYEQYF.